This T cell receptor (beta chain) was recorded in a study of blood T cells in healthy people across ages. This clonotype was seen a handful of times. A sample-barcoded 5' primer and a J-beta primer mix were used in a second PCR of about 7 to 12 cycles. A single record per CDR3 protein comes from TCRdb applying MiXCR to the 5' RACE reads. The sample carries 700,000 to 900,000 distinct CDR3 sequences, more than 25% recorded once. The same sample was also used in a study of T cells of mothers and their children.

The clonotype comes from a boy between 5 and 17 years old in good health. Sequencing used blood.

The CDR3: CASSQENIQYF. The CDR3 DNA reads TGTGCCAGCAGCCAAGAGAACATTCAGTACTTC. This rearrangement joins TRBV3-1 to TRBJ2-4; no definite D call. V lost 0 bases and J lost 7, with 1 base in between. Germline assignment: CDR1 LGHDT and CDR2 YNNKEL (reference sequence). The CDR3 extends over 11 amino acids.